This is a list of T cell receptor beta chains from one sample in a study of T cells in Graves' hyperthyroidism and ophthalmopathy. TCRdb fed the multiplex PCR reads into MiXCR, producing one record per CDR3 protein. Of around 520,000 distinct CDR3 sequences listed, around a quarter were seen once; the top ten hold approximately 10%. Sequencing input: blood. The receptors were gathered from a woman aged 25-40 years with Graves' ophthalmopathy. CDR3s include the opening cysteine and the closing phenylalanine or tryptophan. The D gene is left open where the match is weak. Not every row has a clone size; where given, it reads once, few, many or a size class.

>many|TRBJ1-1|TRBV2|-
TGTGCCAGTAGAGAGACGGAGAACACTGAAGCTTTCTTT
CASRETENTEAFF
>few|TRBJ1-1|TRBV7-2|-
TGTGCCAGCAGCACAGTGGACGGACTGAACACTGAAGCTTTCTTT
CASSTVDGLNTEAFF
>few|TRBJ1-1|TRBV2|-
TGTGCCAGCAGAGACAGGCACGAAGCTTTCTTT
CASRDRHEAFF
>many|TRBJ2-7|TRBV29-1|-
TGCAGCGTTCAGGCCACTTTATCCTACGAGCAGTACTTC
CSVQATLSYEQYF
>-|TRBJ1-2|TRBV12-3/TRBV12-4|-
TGTGCCAGCAGTTCTAGCCCGGGGAGCTATGGCTACACCTTC
CASSSSPGSYGYTF
>many|TRBJ2-7|TRBV20-1|TRBD2
TGCAGTGCTAGAGGCAACCGGGGGGACTCCTACGAGCAGTACTTC
CSARGNRGDSYEQYF
>many|TRBJ2-6|TRBV6-1|TRBD1
TGTGCCAGCAGTGTCACCGGGACAGGGCTTTCTGGGGCCAACGTCCTGACTTTC
CASSVTGTGLSGANVLTF
>many|TRBJ2-2|TRBV27|TRBD2
TGTGCCAGCAGTTCGACGCCGGGGGGGCACACCGGGGAGCTGTTTTTT
CASSSTPGGHTGELFF
>few|TRBJ1-1|TRBV6-1|-
TGTGCCAGCAGGTGGCATATGAACACTGAAGCTTTCTTT
CASRWHMNTEAFF
>once|TRBJ1-3|TRBV7-2|-
TGTGCCAGCAGCGCCCAGGGAGGGATAGGAAACACCATATATTTT
CASSAQGGIGNTIYF
>-|TRBJ1-5|TRBV6-1|-
TGTGCCAGCAGTGCAAACAGGGCCCTCAATCAGCCCCAGCATTTT
CASSANRALNQPQHF
>few|TRBJ2-5|TRBV12-3/TRBV12-4|TRBD2
TGTGCCAGCAGTGGAAACCTTCAGGGTAGCGGGGAGGATGAGACCCAGTACTTC
CASSGNLQGSGEDETQYF
>few|TRBJ2-7|TRBV3-1|-
TGTGCCAGCAGCCATTCCGGAAGTCTGTACTTC
CASSHSGSLYF
>few|TRBJ1-5|TRBV28|-
TGTGCCAGCAGTCGCCGAGGACAGCACAATCAGCCCCAGCATTTT
CASSRRGQHNQPQHF
>-|TRBJ1-2|TRBV5-1|-
TGCGCCAGCAGCTTGGATCGGGGTTTCTACACCTTC
CASSLDRGFYTF
>-|TRBJ2-7|TRBV2|TRBD1
TGTGCCAGCAGCATGGACAGGGACGAGCAGTACTTC
CASSMDRDEQYF
>-|TRBJ2-4|TRBV20-1|-
TGCAGTGCCGGGTCCCTAGCCAAAAACATTCAGTACTTC
CSAGSLAKNIQYF
>many|TRBJ2-2|TRBV12-3/TRBV12-4|-
TGTGCCAGCAGTTTTGCGGGTATCGGGGAGCTGTTTTTT
CASSFAGIGELFF
>-|TRBJ1-1|TRBV20-1|-
TGCAGTGCGGAACCCGGGGATAAACGACTGATGAACACTGAAGCTTTCTTT
CSAEPGDKRLMNTEAFF
>-|TRBJ1-5|TRBV24-1|-
TGTGCCACCAGTGATTTATCCGGGGGCGGGGGTCAGCCCCAGCATTTT
CATSDLSGGGGQPQHF
>many|TRBJ1-1|TRBV12-3/TRBV12-4|-
TGTGCCAGCAGTTTACCGGGATCAAGGAACACTGAAGCTTTCTTT
CASSLPGSRNTEAFF
>once|TRBJ1-2|TRBV4-1|-
TGCGCCAGCAGCTCCGTCGGACAGCAATCTATGGATGGCTACACCTTC
CASSSVGQQSMDGYTF
>many|TRBJ1-1|TRBV18|-
TGTGCCAGCTCACCAGGGATTGCAGCGAACACTGAAGCTTTCTTT
CASSPGIAANTEAFF
>-|TRBJ2-7|TRBV6-2/TRBV6-3|TRBD2
TGTGCCAGCAGTTACCGTATCCCTCGGGGCGGGGGGCGGTCCTACGAGCAGTACTTC
CASSYRIPRGGGRSYEQYF
>-|TRBJ1-2|TRBV11-2|TRBD1
TGTGCCAGCAGCCGACGAGGGGGCGCAGATAACTATGGCTACACCTTC
CASSRRGGADNYGYTF
>many|TRBJ1-2|TRBV27|TRBD1
TGTGCCAGCAGTTTATTTGGCAGGGGGGCGCATGGCTACACCTTC
CASSLFGRGAHGYTF
>many|TRBJ1-2|TRBV20-1|TRBD1
TGCAGTGTTTACCTACCTCCGGGACAGGGTTACTATGGCTACACCTTC
CSVYLPPGQGYYGYTF
>many|TRBJ2-7|TRBV6-1|TRBD2
TGTGCCAGCAGGGACGATACTAGCGACGAGCAGTACTTC
CASRDDTSDEQYF
>few|TRBJ2-7|TRBV27|-
TGTGCCAGCAGACTATACAGGAGCTCCTACGAGCAGTACTTC
CASRLYRSSYEQYF
>many|TRBJ2-7|TRBV20-1|-
TGCAGTGCCCCTACAGGGGCGTGGGGGGACGAGCAGTACTTC
CSAPTGAWGDEQYF
>many|TRBJ2-7|TRBV6-5|-
TGTGCCAGCAGTTACTCGGAATACGAGCAGTACTTC
CASSYSEYEQYF
>few|TRBJ1-2|TRBV14|-
TGTGCCAGCAGCCAAGCTGCGGGCGTCTATGGCTACACCTTC
CASSQAAGVYGYTF
>many|TRBJ2-7|TRBV18|-
TGTGCCAGTAGTCCGTCAGGTACCTACGAGCAGTACTTC
CASSPSGTYEQYF
>many|TRBJ1-2|TRBV19|TRBD1
TGTGCCAGTACGGAGACAGGGGCTAACTATGGCTACACCTTC
CASTETGANYGYTF
>many|TRBJ2-5|TRBV7-9|-
TGTGCCAGCAACAAATACGAGGAGGAGACCCAGTACTTC
CASNKYEEETQYF
>many|TRBJ1-5|TRBV6-1|-
TGTGCCAGCAGTGAGGGGAATCAGCCCCAGCATTTT
CASSEGNQPQHF
>-|TRBJ2-7|TRBV20-1|-
TGCAGTGCTAGGCCCCAGGGGGGGTACGAGCAGTACTTC
CSARPQGGYEQYF
>many|TRBJ1-1|TRBV6-1|-
TGTGCCAGCAGGCTCGCTGAAGCTTTCTTT
CASRLAEAFF
>many|TRBJ1-1|TRBV7-9|-
TGTGCCAGCAGCCCGTTCGGGAGGAACACTGAAGCTTTCTTT
CASSPFGRNTEAFF
>few|TRBJ2-6|TRBV5-1|TRBD2
TGCGCCAGCAGCTGGGGACTAGCGGGGGCCCTCTCTGGGGCCAACGTCCTGACTTTC
CASSWGLAGALSGANVLTF